This T cell receptor (beta chain) was captured by sequencing in a study of T cells in localized non-small cell lung cancer. Concerning this clone itself: Its antigen is currently unknown.

The V and J ends lost 3 bases and 5 bases respectively, with 11 bases between them. Germline loops: CDR1 LNHNV, CDR2 YYDKDF (reference sequence). CDR3 size: 14 residues. Clones were read by immunoSEQ multiplex PCR, and TCRdb kept only the in-frame ones, dropping some. Found here are tens of thousands of clones, 70% to 80% of them singletons; the top ten hold about a third. Study observations and caveats: Adjacent lung exhibited a median of about 57 among the 100 most abundant tumor clones. Greater blood T cell density accompanied longer overall survival. Tumor showed lower T cell clonality than uninvolved adjacent lung, where it was highest.

This sequence joins TRBV15 and TRBJ1-5, with a possible D match to TRBD1 (6 bases). This specimen was PBMCs, taken before any cancer treatment. The sequence was obtained from a woman between 35 and 75 years old with stage II squamous cell lung carcinoma. The CDR3 nucleotides read TGTGCCACCAGCAGGACAGGACCTCATCAGCCCCAGCATTTT. It specifies CATSRTGPHQPQHF.